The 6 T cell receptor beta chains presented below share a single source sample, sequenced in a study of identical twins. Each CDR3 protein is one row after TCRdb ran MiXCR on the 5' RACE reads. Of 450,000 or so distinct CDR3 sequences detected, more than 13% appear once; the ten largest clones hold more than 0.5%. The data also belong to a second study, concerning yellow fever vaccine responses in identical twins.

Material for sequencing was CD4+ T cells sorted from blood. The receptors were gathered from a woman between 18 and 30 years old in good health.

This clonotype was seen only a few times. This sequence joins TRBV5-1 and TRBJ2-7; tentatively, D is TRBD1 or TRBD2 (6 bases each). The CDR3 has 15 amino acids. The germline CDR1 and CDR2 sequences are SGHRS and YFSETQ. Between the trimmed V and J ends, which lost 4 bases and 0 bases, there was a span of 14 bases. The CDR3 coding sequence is TGCGCCAGCAGCCCGGGGGTGGGGGCCTCCTACGAGCAGTACTTC. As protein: CASSPGVGASYEQYF.

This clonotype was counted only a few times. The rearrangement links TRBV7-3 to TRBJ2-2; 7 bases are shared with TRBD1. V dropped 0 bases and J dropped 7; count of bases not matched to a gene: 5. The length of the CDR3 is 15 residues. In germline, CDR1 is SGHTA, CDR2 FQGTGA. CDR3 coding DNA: TGTGCCAGCAGCTTAACGAGACAGGGCGTCGGGGAGCTGTTTTTT. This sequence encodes CASSLTRQGVGELFF.

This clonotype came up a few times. CDR3 nucleotides: TGTGCCAGCAGTGACTCAACAGGGCGGGGTAATACGCAGTATTTT. Translating gives CASSDSTGRGNTQYF. The genes are TRBV6-4 and TRBJ2-3; D tentatively fits TRBD1 or TRBD2 (6 bases each). The CDR3 has 15 amino acids. V shed 0 bases and J shed 7 bases, with 14 bases lying between them. CDR1 and CDR2 (germline): MRHNA, SNTAGT.

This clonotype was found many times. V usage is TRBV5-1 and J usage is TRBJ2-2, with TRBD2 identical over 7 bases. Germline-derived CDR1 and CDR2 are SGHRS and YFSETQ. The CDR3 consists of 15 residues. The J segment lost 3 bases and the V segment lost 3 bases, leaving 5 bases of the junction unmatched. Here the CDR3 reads CASSWSGTYTGELFF. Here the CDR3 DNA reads TGCGCCAGCAGCTGGAGCGGGACCTACACCGGGGAGCTGTTTTTT.

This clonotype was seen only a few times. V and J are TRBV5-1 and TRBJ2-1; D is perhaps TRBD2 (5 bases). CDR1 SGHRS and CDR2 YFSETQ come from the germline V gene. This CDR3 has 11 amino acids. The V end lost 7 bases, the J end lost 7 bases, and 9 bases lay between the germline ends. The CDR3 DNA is TGCGCCAGCTATGGAGGTAATGAGCAGTTCTTC. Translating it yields CASYGGNEQFF. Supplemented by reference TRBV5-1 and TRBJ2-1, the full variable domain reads KAGVTQTPRYLIKTRGQQVTLSCSPISGHRSVSWYQQTPGQGLQFLFEYFSETQRNKGNFPGRFSGRQFSNSRSEMNVSTLELGDSALYLCASYGGNEQFFGPGTRLTVL.

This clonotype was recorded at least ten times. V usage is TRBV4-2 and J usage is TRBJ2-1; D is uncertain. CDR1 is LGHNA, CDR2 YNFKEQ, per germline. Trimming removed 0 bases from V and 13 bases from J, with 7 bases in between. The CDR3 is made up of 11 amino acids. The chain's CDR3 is CASSQETHQFF. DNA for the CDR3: TGTGCCAGCAGCCAAGAGACCCATCAGTTCTTC.